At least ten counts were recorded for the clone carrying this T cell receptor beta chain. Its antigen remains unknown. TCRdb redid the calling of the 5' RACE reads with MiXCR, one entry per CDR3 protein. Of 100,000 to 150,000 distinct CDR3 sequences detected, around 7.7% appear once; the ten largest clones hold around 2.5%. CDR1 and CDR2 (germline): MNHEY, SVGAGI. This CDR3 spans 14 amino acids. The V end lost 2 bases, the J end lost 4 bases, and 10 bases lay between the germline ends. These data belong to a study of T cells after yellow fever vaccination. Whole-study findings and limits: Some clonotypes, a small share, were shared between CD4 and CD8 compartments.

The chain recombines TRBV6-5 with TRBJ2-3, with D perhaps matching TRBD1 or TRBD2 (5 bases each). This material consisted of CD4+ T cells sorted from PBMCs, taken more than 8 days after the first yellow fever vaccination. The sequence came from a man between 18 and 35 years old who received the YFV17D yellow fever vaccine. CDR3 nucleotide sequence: TGTGCCAGCAGTTACGGGACCCTTTCAGATACGCAGTATTTT. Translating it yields CASSYGTLSDTQYF.